Given below is one T cell receptor beta chain in context. Its antigen is currently unknown. These data originate in a study of T cell responses to AZD1222 COVID-19 vaccine. Study outcomes and limitations: A mostly white British donor set with more females was recruited, and clonal diversity was possibly underestimated. The study sampled repertoires only after the peak T cell response. Reportedly, close to half of spike-specific TCRs are directed against unmutated variant regions.

The CDR3 is 15 amino acids. Germline assignment: CDR1 MGHRA and CDR2 YSYEKL. V was trimmed by 7 bases and J by 4 bases, leaving 17 bases between them. Assay: immunoSEQ multiplex PCR; the TCRdb copy retains only in-frame clones and omits some. Of 200,000 to 250,000 clones in the sample, about 95% are singletons; the top ten hold around 1.7%. The sequencing here drew on peripheral blood, taken 28 days after the second dose of the MenACWY control vaccine. This clonotype was obtained from an adult who received the MenACWY meningococcal vaccine as a control. The rearrangement joins TRBV4-1 to TRBJ2-1; D remains ambiguous. The CDR3 reads CASTLTATDYNEQFF. CDR3 nucleotides: TGCGCCAGCACCCTCACTGCTACGGATTACAATGAGCAGTTCTTC.